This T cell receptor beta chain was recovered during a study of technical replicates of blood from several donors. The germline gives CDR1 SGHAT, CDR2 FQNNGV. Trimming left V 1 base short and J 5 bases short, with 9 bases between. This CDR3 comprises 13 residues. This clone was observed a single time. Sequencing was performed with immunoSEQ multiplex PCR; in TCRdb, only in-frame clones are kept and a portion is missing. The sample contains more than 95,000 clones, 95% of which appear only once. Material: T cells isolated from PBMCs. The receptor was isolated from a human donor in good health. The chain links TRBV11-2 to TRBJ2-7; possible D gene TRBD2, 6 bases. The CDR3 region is CASSLVAANEQYF. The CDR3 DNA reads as TGTGCCAGCAGCTTAGTAGCGGCCAACGAGCAGTACTTC.